The next 27 T cell receptor beta chains were all read from a single sample in a study of blood T cells in healthy people across ages. A second PCR of about 7 to 12 cycles used a sample-barcoded 5' primer and a J-beta primer mix. TCRdb used MiXCR to reprocess the 5' RACE reads, holding one entry per CDR3 protein. This repertoire shows hundreds of thousands of distinct CDR3 sequences, 49% found once; its top ten account for 25% to 35%. Source material: blood. The receptors shown here come from a woman in her sixties or seventies in good health.

As to this clonotype: A junction boundary mismatches the germline segment, possibly from a read error. The chain links TRBV12-3 or TRBV12-4 to TRBJ2-3; a weak D match, TRBD2 (5 bases). The CDR3 contains 16 residues. The CDR3 DNA reads as TGTGTCAGCAGTTTAGCGACCGGGGTGGCCACAGATACGCAGTATTTT. It encodes CVSSLATGVATDTQYF.

V gene TRBV20-1 combines with J gene TRBJ1-6; TRBD1 might be the D (6 bases). Deletions cut 0 bases from V and 3 bases from J, with 15 bases between. Germline V lookup: CDR1 DFQATT, CDR2 SNEGSKA (reference sequence). The CDR3 is 17 residues long. CDR3 in amino acids: CSARDRTGPFYNSPLHF. The DNA for the CDR3 is TGCAGTGCTAGAGATCGCACAGGGCCCTTCTATAATTCACCCCTCCACTTT.

This clonotype was counted a few times. CDR3 region: CASGKGSGRDEQFF. The CDR3 DNA reads as TGTGCCAGCGGGAAAGGTAGCGGGAGAGATGAGCAGTTCTTC. The V call is TRBV12-3 or TRBV12-4, the J call TRBJ2-1, with TRBD2 identical over 9 bases. The CDR3 is 14 residues long. Trimming removed 8 bases from V and 8 bases from J; junction bases left unmatched: 10.

The rearrangement joins TRBV2 to TRBJ1-5, with TRBD1 matching over 9 bases. This CDR3 comprises 17 residues. The ends lost 6 bases at V and 4 bases at J; junction bases unmatched: 13. Germline CDR1 reads SNHLY; CDR2 reads FYNNEI. The CDR3 nucleotides read TGTGCCAGCAGCCGACAGGCGGGACAGGGTATTAATCAGCCCCAGCATTTT. Its protein product is CASSRQAGQGINQPQHF.

Comment on this clonotype: A read error may produce the germline difference seen at one junction end. The chain carries TRBV18 and TRBJ2-7; 8 nucleotides match TRBD2. CDR1 is KGHSH and CDR2 is LQKENI in the germline V gene. The CDR3 sequence is 14 residues long. The CDR3 loop reads CASSQAGGGYEQYF. CDR3 nucleotides: TGTGCCAGCTCCCAGGCGGGAGGTGGCTACGAGCAGTACTTT.

This clonotype was observed a few times. The chain recombines TRBV5-1 with TRBJ1-2, with a possible D match to TRBD1 (6 bases). V was cut by 5 bases and J by 5 bases, with 22 bases left in between. The germline V gene encodes CDR1 SGHRS and CDR2 YFSETQ. The CDR3 sequence is 16 residues long. CDR3 nucleotides: TGCGCCAGCAGTTTGCCCCTGAGGGGGGTTCTGTATGGCTACACCTTC. This gives the protein CASSLPLRGVLYGYTF. Based on the CDR3 plus reference TRBV5-1 and TRBJ1-2, the full variable domain is KAGVTQTPRYLIKTRGQQVTLSCSPISGHRSVSWYQQTPGQGLQFLFEYFSETQRNKGNFPGRFSGRQFSNSRSEMNVSTLELGDSALYLCASSLPLRGVLYGYTFGSGTRLTVV.

This sequence joins TRBV5-1 and TRBJ2-7; 7 bases map to TRBD1. J gave up 5 bases and V 3 bases, and 11 bases lay outside the gene matches. CDR3 length: 15 residues. The germline V gene has CDR1 SGHRS and CDR2 YFSETQ. This CDR3 is CASSSTGAIPHEQYF. The CDR3 nucleotides read TGCGCCAGCAGCTCTACAGGGGCCATCCCTCACGAGCAGTACTTC.

The chain links TRBV10-3 to TRBJ1-2, with 7 nucleotides matching TRBD1. Germline CDR1 and CDR2: ENHRY and SYGVKD. Losses at the gene ends were 9 bases for V and 8 bases for J; bases not matched to a gene: 9. CDR3 length: 12 amino acids. The CDR3, as DNA: TGTGCCATGAAGGGGGCAGGGGACGGCTACACCTTC. Translation gives CAMKGAGDGYTF.

The CDR3 region is CASSRRAGNNEQYF. The CDR3 coding sequence is TGTGCCAGCAGCCGGAGGGCCGGAAACAATGAGCAGTACTTC. The chain links TRBV7-9 to TRBJ2-5; D is possibly TRBD2 (6 bases). Germline assignment: CDR1 SEHNR and CDR2 FQNEAQ (reference sequence). V gave up 5 bases and J gave up 11 bases, with 21 bases separating them. The CDR3 length is 14 residues.

This clonotype was detected only a few times. In nucleotides, the CDR3 is TGCAGTGCAAATCCGACTAGCGGGAACACAGATACGCAGTATTTT. The encoded protein is CSANPTSGNTDTQYF. This chain uses TRBV20-1 with TRBJ2-3; 11 positions match TRBD2. The CDR3 sequence is 15 residues long. The V gene's germline CDR1 is DFQATT and CDR2 SNEGSKA (reference sequence). V was clipped by 6 bases and J by 2 bases; unmatched bases: 7.

The chain employs TRBV29-1 and TRBJ2-5, with 8 bases identical to TRBD1. The germline CDR1 and CDR2 sequences are SQVTM and ANQGSEA. V was clipped by 5 bases and J by 2 bases; unmatched bases: 7. The CDR3 totals 14 residues. Written as DNA, the CDR3 is TGCAGCGTTACCGGGACAGGCAGTCAAGAGACCCAGTACTTC. It codes for CSVTGTGSQETQYF.

The rearrangement uses TRBV28 and TRBJ2-7; TRBD2 might be the D (7 bases). Germline loops: CDR1 MDHEN, CDR2 SYDVKM. The V gene lost 5 bases and the J gene lost 1 base, with 15 bases spanning the gap. The CDR3 runs 15 residues. Here the CDR3 reads CASSQSGGQSYEQYF. The CDR3 DNA reads as TGTGCCAGCAGTCAGTCGGGGGGACAATCCTACGAGCAGTACTTC. The whole variable domain, filled in from reference TRBV28 and TRBJ2-7, reads DVKVTQSSRYLVKRTGEKVFLECVQDMDHENMFWYRQDPGLGLRLIYFSYDVKMKEKGDIPEGYSVSREKKERFSLILESASTNQTSMYLCASSQSGGQSYEQYFGPGTRLTVT.

This clonotype was observed at least ten times. The chain carries TRBV4-1 and TRBJ1-4, with 7 positions matching TRBD1. CDR1 MGHRA and CDR2 YSYEKL come from the germline V gene. The V gene end was trimmed by 1 base and the J gene end by 4 bases; junction bases not matched to a gene: 3. CDR3 length: 15 amino acids. The CDR3 DNA follows: TGCGCCAGCAGCCAAGGACAGGGCCTTAATGAAAAACTGTTTTTT. Translation gives CASSQGQGLNEKLFF.

This chain links TRBV7-2 with TRBJ1-2, with 8 bases identical to TRBD1. This CDR3 is built from 15 residues. CDR1 is SGHTA and CDR2 is FQGNSA in the germline V gene. The V and J ends lost 5 bases and 8 bases, in that order; junction bases with no gene match: 13. CDR3 in DNA: TGTGCCAGCAGCCTATCCGCAGGGGGCGCCCGAGGCTACACCTTC. Protein product: CASSLSAGGARGYTF.

This clonotype was detected a few times. V and J are TRBV4-3 and TRBJ2-7; D is ambiguous. Germline values: CDR1 LGHNA, CDR2 YSLEER. This CDR3 region has 13 residues. V shed 1 base and J shed 3 bases, with 7 bases lying between them. The CDR3 here is CASSQALDYEQYF. CDR3 coding DNA: TGCGCCAGCAGCCAAGCGCTGGACTACGAGCAGTACTTC.

The V and J genes are TRBV5-5 and TRBJ1-2; D call uncertain. CDR3 length: 17 residues. V was cut by 3 bases and J by 5 bases, with 23 bases left in between. Looked up from germline, CDR1 is SGHKS and CDR2 is YYEKEE (reference sequence). The CDR3 loop is CASSSANGQLGNYGYTF. In DNA form, the CDR3 reads TGTGCCAGCAGCTCCGCGAACGGCCAATTAGGGAATTATGGCTACACCTTC.

In this sample, this clonotype turned up a few times. V and J are TRBV12-3 or TRBV12-4 and TRBJ2-7; 10 bases line up with TRBD1. J was trimmed by 2 bases and V by 6 bases; bases with no gene match: 4. This CDR3 contains 14 residues. CDR3 bases: TGTGCCAGCAGCCGGACAGGGGGTACCTACGAGCAGTACTTC. Translating gives CASSRTGGTYEQYF.

The chain links TRBV4-3 to TRBJ2-1, with 14 bases that match TRBD2. J gave up 9 bases and V 2 bases, and 9 bases lay outside the gene matches. Germline assignment: CDR1 LGHNA and CDR2 YSLEER. The CDR3 is 17 amino acids. The CDR3 bases are TGCGCCAGCAGCCAATACCATGGGACTAGCGGGAGTCGTGAGCAGTTCTTC. Translating gives CASSQYHGTSGSREQFF.

The chain joins TRBV30 to TRBJ2-5, with 8 bases aligning to TRBD1. CDR1 and CDR2 from the germline V gene are GTSNPN and SVGIG (reference sequence). V trimming: 3 bases; J trimming: 4 bases; junction bases outside the gene matches: 1. This CDR3 is 12 amino acids long. DNA of the CDR3: TGTGCCTGGAGCAGGGGGCTAGAGACCCAGTACTTC. Translated: CAWSRGLETQYF.

This chain links TRBV12-3 or TRBV12-4 with TRBJ2-7; a possible D gene is TRBD1 (5 bases). This CDR3 has 14 amino acids. Trimming shortened V by 3 bases and J by 4 bases, and 13 bases separated the two germline ends. As DNA, the CDR3 is TGTGCCAGCAGTTTTGGTGGGGCAGGTTACGAGCAGTACTTC. This encodes CASSFGGAGYEQYF.

This clonotype was detected only a few times. The chain couples TRBV20-1 to TRBJ2-1, with D possibly matching TRBD2 (5 bases). CDR3 length: 16 amino acids. CDR1 and CDR2 from the germline V gene are DFQATT and SNEGSKA (reference sequence). The V end lost 5 bases, the J end lost 0 bases, and 17 bases lay between the germline ends. CDR3 sequence (DNA): TGCAGTGCTGGTATACGGACTGCCAGCTCCTACAATGAGCAGTTCTTC. Its translation is CSAGIRTASSYNEQFF.

In this sample, this clonotype turned up a few times. The genes are TRBV7-2 and TRBJ1-2, with D possibly TRBD1 on 5 matching bases. The length of the CDR3 is 13 residues. Germline V gene data show CDR1 as SGHTA and CDR2 as FQGNSA. V was cut by 5 bases and J by 5 bases, with 12 bases left in between. This CDR3 reads CASSRDGLYGYTF. DNA of the CDR3: TGTGCCAGCAGCCGGGACGGCCTATATGGCTACACCTTC.

This chain uses TRBV9 with TRBJ2-1; D not certain. CDR3 size: 15 residues. The ends were cut back, 4 bases at V and 4 bases at J, with 15 bases in the middle. The germline V gene encodes CDR1 SGDLS and CDR2 YYNGEE. In DNA form, the CDR3 reads TGTGCCAGCAGCCTTCTCGCTTACACTTACAATGAGCAGTTCTTC. Translating it yields CASSLLAYTYNEQFF.

This chain links TRBV7-3 with TRBJ2-3; 8 positions agree with TRBD1. J gave up 4 bases and V 0 bases, and 12 bases lay outside the gene matches. Germline assignment: CDR1 SGHTA and CDR2 FQGTGA. There are 18 residues in the CDR3. The CDR3 spells CASSLTAQGAVISDTQYF. For the CDR3, the DNA is TGTGCCAGCAGCTTAACCGCTCAGGGGGCAGTCATTTCAGATACGCAGTATTTT.

This clonotype was counted only a few times. The gene calls are TRBV7-2 and TRBJ2-7; 8 nucleotides line up with TRBD2. Germline V gene lookup returns CDR1 SGHTA and CDR2 FQGNSA. This CDR3 spans 14 amino acids. V shed 6 bases and J 3 bases; nucleotides not matched to a gene: 7. CDR3 amino acids: CASRDSSGGYEQYF. DNA of the CDR3: TGTGCCAGCAGGGACTCCAGCGGGGGCTACGAGCAGTACTTC.

This chain connects TRBV10-3 to TRBJ1-1; 9 bases fit TRBD1. Germline V gene lookup returns CDR1 ENHRY and CDR2 SYGVKD. The CDR3 length is 14 residues. The V and J ends lost 0 bases and 9 bases, in that order; junction bases with no gene match: 5. In nucleotides, the CDR3 is TGTGCCATCAGTGAGTCGGGGACAGGGTCGCAAGCTTTCTTT. Translation gives CAISESGTGSQAFF.

This chain connects TRBV4-1 to TRBJ2-3, with a possible D match to TRBD1 (6 bases). Germline CDR1 reads MGHRA; CDR2 reads YSYEKL. The ends were cut back, 0 bases at V and 3 bases at J, with 10 bases in the middle. The CDR3 spans 15 residues. The CDR3 region has the DNA TGCGCCAGCAGCCAAGAGCCGCAGGGGACAGATACGCAGTATTTT. Amino acid sequence: CASSQEPQGTDTQYF.